Described below is a single T cell receptor (beta chain) sequence and its context. Its target is unknown. These data are taken from a study of T cell responses to AZD1222 COVID-19 vaccine. Regarding the study as a whole: Spike-specific TCR breadth and depth were elevated following two AZD1222 doses. Seropositive AZD1222 recipients at baseline numbered only five or six. The donor group comprised mostly white British people and more females; the analysis possibly underestimated clonal diversity.

The CDR3 extends over 15 amino acids. V lost 4 bases to trimming and J lost 5 bases; unmatched junction nucleotides: 2. Germline assignment: CDR1 LGHNA and CDR2 YNFKEQ. Clones were read by immunoSEQ multiplex PCR, and TCRdb kept only the in-frame ones, dropping some. The profile covers over 100,000 clones, with 75% to 90% appearing a single time and 18% taken by the ten largest. The origin of this receptor is an adult in good health. The V and J genes are TRBV4-2 and TRBJ2-1; 13 nucleotides match TRBD2. The starting material was peripheral blood, obtained on day 0 of AZD1222 vaccination. The CDR3 DNA is TGTGCCAGCAGCCCGGGACTAGCGGGGAACAATGAGCAGTTCTTC. Protein product: CASSPGLAGNNEQFF.